The 10 T cell receptor beta chains reported below all come from one sample, sequenced in a study of post-analysis software for immune sequencing data. General observations from the study: Compared with controls, patients had more of about 5 TRBV segments, including TRBV5-6, TRBV5-1 and TRBV20-1.

The antigens these receptors bind are not known. Every TCR beta cDNA library bore unique molecular identifiers. One entry per CDR3 protein results from TCRdb running MiXCR on the PCR reads. The sample consists of 750,000 to 950,000 distinct CDR3 sequences, approximately 53% of them appearing once. Material for sequencing was blood. The receptor source for this set is a girl aged 10 to 17 with multiple sclerosis.

Only a few counts were recorded for this clonotype. The genes are TRBV20-1 and TRBJ2-7; TRBD2 might be the D (5 bases). This CDR3 has 14 residues. The ends were cut back, 0 bases at V and 6 bases at J, with 15 bases in the middle. The germline V gene encodes CDR1 DFQATT and CDR2 SNEGSKA (reference sequence). The CDR3 spells CSARDRGRNVEQYF. In DNA form, the CDR3 reads TGCAGTGCTAGAGATAGAGGGAGAAACGTCGAGCAGTACTTC.

This rearrangement joins TRBV29-1 to TRBJ1-5; 7 positions agree with TRBD1. The length of the CDR3 is 15 residues. The J segment lost 0 bases and the V segment lost 6 bases, leaving 8 bases of the junction unmatched. Germline values: CDR1 SQVTM, CDR2 ANQGSEA. The DNA of the CDR3 is TGCAGCGTGGGGACAGAACTTAATAGCAATCAGCCCCAGCATTTT. It specifies CSVGTELNSNQPQHF.

This chain uses TRBV20-1 with TRBJ1-4, with D perhaps TRBD1 (5 bases). V dropped 0 bases and J dropped 8 bases, with 13 bases sitting between them. This CDR3 has 14 amino acids. Per germline, CDR1 DFQATT and CDR2 SNEGSKA (reference sequence). The CDR3 region has the DNA TGCAGTGCTAGAGATCTCGGGGCGGGGGAAAAACTGTTTTTT. Amino acids: CSARDLGAGEKLFF.

The genes are TRBV11-2 and TRBJ2-5, with TRBD2 matching over 11 bases. Germline V CDR1 and CDR2: SGHAT, FQNNGV. The junction had 18 bases not matched to a gene; V was cut back by 5 bases and J by 7 bases. There are 18 residues in the CDR3. CDR3 amino acids: CASSPKHSGRGSWGTQYF. CDR3 in DNA: TGTGCCAGCAGCCCAAAGCATAGCGGGAGGGGGTCTTGGGGGACCCAGTACTTC.

Comment on this clonotype: Given a much more abundant clone one base away, this may be a read error. The chain recombines TRBV12-3 or TRBV12-4 with TRBJ2-3; D might be TRBD2 (5 bases). V lost 6 bases and J lost 0, with 13 bases in between. This CDR3 region has 15 residues. The CDR3 DNA reads TGTGCCAGCAGAAGACGAGCGGTTAGCACAGATACGCAGTATTTT. Translating it yields CASRRRAVSTDTQYF.

The chain employs TRBV29-1 and TRBJ2-1; TRBD1 is a possible D gene (5 bases). CDR3 size: 14 residues. The V and J ends lost 5 bases and 8 bases respectively, with 19 bases between them. Germline V gene lookup returns CDR1 SQVTM and CDR2 ANQGSEA. CDR3 region: CSVLSAGPTHEQFF. CDR3 in DNA: TGCAGCGTTTTAAGTGCAGGGCCGACCCATGAGCAGTTCTTC.

This clonotype appeared a few times. The J gene is TRBJ2-7, the V gene TRBV4-2, with 9 positions matching TRBD2. Germline CDR1 LGHNA, CDR2 YNFKEQ. There are 15 residues in the CDR3. Trimming cost V 4 bases and J 2 bases; bases outside gene matches: 6. For the CDR3, the DNA is TGTGCCAGCAGCCTAAGGGCGGGGGGGACCTACGAGCAGTACTTC. Its translation: CASSLRAGGTYEQYF.

This clonotype was detected only a few times. The CDR3 coding sequence is TGTGCCAGCAGCTTAGCGCGGAGGGCCTTCCCCACAGATACGCAGTATTTT. It encodes CASSLARRAFPTDTQYF. The chain carries TRBV7-2 and TRBJ2-3; perhaps TRBD2 as D (6 bases). V was cut by 0 bases and J by 2 bases, with 15 bases left in between. Germline V gives CDR1 SGHTA, CDR2 FQGNSA. The CDR3 covers 17 residues.

In this sample, this clonotype turned up many times. V usage is TRBV5-1 and J usage is TRBJ2-1; weak D call: TRBD2 (5 bases). V was trimmed by 0 bases and J by 0 bases, leaving 7 bases between them. Germline V gives CDR1 SGHRS, CDR2 YFSETQ. This CDR3 has 15 residues. This chain's CDR3 is CASSLAGFSYNEQFF. Written as DNA, the CDR3 is TGCGCCAGCAGCTTGGCGGGGTTCTCCTACAATGAGCAGTTCTTC.

This clonotype was seen just once. CDR3 DNA sequence: TGCGCCAGCAGTGACCAGGACCTCCGCTCCTACAATGAGCAGTTCTTC. Its translation: CASSDQDLRSYNEQFF. The chain carries TRBV10-1 and TRBJ2-1; D gene unclear. V lost 3 bases and J lost 0, with 12 bases in between. The CDR3 is 16 amino acids. CDR1 WNHNN and CDR2 SYGVQD come from the germline V gene (reference sequence).